A selection of T cell receptor beta chains follows, all from one sample in a study of CD8+ T cells in alopecia areata. Here immunoSEQ multiplex PCR was the method, and the copy in TCRdb shows in-frame clones only, minus some. Of some 19,000 clones listed, around 66% are singletons. The sample was skin, taken at week 0. The receptors come from a human donor with alopecia areata. Both conserved end residues are part of each CDR3. D genes are given only for firm matches. A row's size may be missing; if present it is once, few, many or a size class.

size	D	V	J	DNA	CDR3
few	-	TRBV5-8	TRBJ2-3	TGTGCCAGCAGCGTGGGACGGGCCGCAGATACGCAGTATTTT	CASSVGRAADTQYF
-	-	TRBV2	TRBJ2-5	TGTGCCAGCAGTGGTTGGACGGGGGAGACCCAGTACTTC	CASSGWTGETQYF
few	TRBD2	TRBV7-3	TRBJ2-3	TGTGCCAGCAGCTCCGGACTAGCGGGGGTAGATACGCAGTATTTT	CASSSGLAGVDTQYF
few	-	TRBV9	TRBJ2-7	TGTGCCAGCAGCGTAGCTACGGGGAGTGCCTACGAGCAGTACTTC	CASSVATGSAYEQYF
-	-	TRBV7-2	TRBJ2-7	TGTGCCAGCAGCCCTGATGGGGGCCCCTACGAGCAGTACTTC	CASSPDGGPYEQYF
-	-	TRBV5-6	TRBJ2-1	TGTGCCAGCAGCCCTGAAGGCGGGGTGGCTGTCAATGAGCAGTTCTTC	CASSPEGGVAVNEQFF
-	-	TRBV5-1	TRBJ1-1	TGCGCCAGCAGAAATAACAGGTACCTCGGCGCTGAAGCTTTCTTT	CASRNNRYLGAEAFF
-	TRBD1	TRBV13	TRBJ1-2	TGTGCCAGCAGCTCCCACGACAGGGGAGGAGGCTACACCTTC	CASSSHDRGGGYTF
-	-	TRBV7-2	TRBJ2-7	TGCGCCAGCAGCCAAGCGGACTTAGCTTCCTACGAGCAGTACTTC	CASSQADLASYEQYF
few	TRBD2	TRBV4-1	TRBJ2-1	TGCGCCAGCAGCCGCCGCGGGGGAAGCTCCTACAATGAGCAGTTCTTC	CASSRRGGSSYNEQFF
-	TRBD1	TRBV6-5	TRBJ1-2	TGTGCCAGCAGACGCCAGACAGGGTTCTATGGCTACACCTTC	CASRRQTGFYGYTF
-	TRBD1	TRBV29-1	TRBJ2-5	TGCAGCGCAGACAGGGGCCGGGAGACCCAGTACTTC	CSADRGRETQYF
once	TRBD2	TRBV18	TRBJ2-1	TGTGCCAGCTCATTTGCCGGGACTAGCGGGGGGGCCTCCTACAATGAGCAGTTCTTC	CASSFAGTSGGASYNEQFF
-	-	TRBV13	TRBJ1-3	TGTGCCAGCAGCTTAGTGGGTATTGGAAACACCATATATTTT	CASSLVGIGNTIYF
once	-	TRBV5-4	TRBJ1-4	TGTGCCAGCAGCTGGGAACCTAATGAAAAACTGTTTTTT	CASSWEPNEKLFF
-	-	TRBV7-2	TRBJ1-2	TGTGCCAGCAGTCTTAGACAGGTCAATGGCTACACCTTC	CASSLRQVNGYTF
-	TRBD1	TRBV7-8	TRBJ2-5	TGTGCCAGCAGCCGAGACAGGGACCAAGAGACCCAGTACTTC	CASSRDRDQETQYF
-	-	TRBV19	TRBJ1-6	TGTGCCAGTAGTATGTATAGCAGTACCGATTCACCCCTCCACTTT	CASSMYSSTDSPLHF
few	-	TRBV6-1	TRBJ1-6	TGTGCCAGCACCTATAATTCACCCCTCCACTTT	CASTYNSPLHF
-	-	TRBV7-8	TRBJ2-3	TGTGCCAGCAGCCCGCCGGGCCCCCGGTCGGCAGATACGCAGTATTTT	CASSPPGPRSADTQYF
-	-	TRBV6-5	TRBJ2-7	TGTGCCAGCAGTTTATCAGGGTTCCCCTACGAGCAGTACTTC	CASSLSGFPYEQYF
-	-	TRBV5-6	TRBJ1-3	TGTGCCAGCAGCTCCCTAATAATCCTCGACAGTACCTCTGGAAACACCATATATTTT	CASSSLIILDSTSGNTIYF
-	-	TRBV11-2	TRBJ1-6	TGTGCCAGCAGCTTAGGGGCCCAAAGGAATTCACCCCTCCACTTT	CASSLGAQRNSPLHF
few	TRBD1	TRBV7-9	TRBJ2-1	TGTGCCAGCAGCTTAGCGCGGACAGGGGGTAATGAGCAGTTCTTC	CASSLARTGGNEQFF
-	TRBD1	TRBV11-2	TRBJ2-4	TGTGCCAGCAGCACTACCGGGACAGGGGTGATAGCCAAAAACATTCAGTACTTC	CASSTTGTGVIAKNIQYF
-	-	TRBV7-8	TRBJ1-1	TGTGCCAGCAGCCAGACCCGGAACACTGAAGCTTTCTTT	CASSQTRNTEAFF
-	-	TRBV6-6	TRBJ1-5	TGTGCCAGCAGCGACCGGGGGAATCAGCCCCAGCATTTT	CASSDRGNQPQHF
-	-	TRBV7-9	TRBJ1-5	TGTGCCAGCAGCTTAGGCGGAGAGGCCCAGCATTTT	CASSLGGEAQHF
-	-	TRBV6-1	TRBJ2-1	TGTGCCAGCAGTGAGTGGGGCCGTTTGAATGAGCAGTTCTTC	CASSEWGRLNEQFF
few	TRBD2	TRBV19	TRBJ2-1	TGTGCCAGTAGCCTACTAGCGGGGGGCCCCTATGAGCAGTTCTTC	CASSLLAGGPYEQFF
-	-	TRBV6-6	TRBJ1-6	TGTGCCAGCAGTTCCGGACATTATAATTCACCCCTCCACTTT	CASSSGHYNSPLHF
once	-	TRBV19	TRBJ2-3	-	CASSLGQGVLRARDTQYF
-	-	TRBV4-2	TRBJ2-5	TGTGCCAGCAGCCAAGAAGGGGAGACCCAGTACTTC	CASSQEGETQYF
-	-	TRBV9	TRBJ2-1	TGTGCCAGCAGCGTAGCACGGTTCAACGGCGTTGACAATGAGCAGTTCTTC	CASSVARFNGVDNEQFF
-	-	TRBV4-3	TRBJ2-1	TGCGCCAGCAGCCAAGACGGGGCGGGGCGAACGGTTGAGCAGTTCTTC	CASSQDGAGRTVEQFF
once	TRBD2	TRBV4-1	TRBJ2-5	TGCGCCAGCAGCCAAGGCGCTAGCGGGGGGGGTGCGGAGACCCAGTACTTC	CASSQGASGGGAETQYF
-	TRBD1	TRBV28	TRBJ2-2	TGTGCCAGCAGTTGGGACAGGGGGACCGGGGAGCTGTTTTTT	CASSWDRGTGELFF
-	-	TRBV7-2	TRBJ1-5	TGTGCCAGCAGCTTAGATAGGAACTCTTATCAGCCCCAGCATTTT	CASSLDRNSYQPQHF
few	-	TRBV5-6	TRBJ1-1	TGTGCCAGCAGCTTGGTAGGGTCGGTGGACACTGAAGCTTTCTTT	CASSLVGSVDTEAFF
-	TRBD1	TRBV4-3	TRBJ2-5	TGCGCCAGCAGCCAAGTTGGACAGGAACAAGAGACCCAGTACTTC	CASSQVGQEQETQYF
-	-	TRBV2	TRBJ1-1	TGTGCCAGCAGTGAAATGGGGGACACTGAAGCTTTCTTT	CASSEMGDTEAFF
few	-	TRBV2	TRBJ2-7	TGTGCCAGCCAGGGTTCGAACTACGAGCAGTACTTC	CASQGSNYEQYF
-	TRBD1	TRBV29-1	TRBJ1-2	TGCAGCGTTGACCCAGGGGGTCACTATGGCTACACCTTC	CSVDPGGHYGYTF
few	-	TRBV10-3	TRBJ1-1	TGTGCCATCAGATCATACGGACAGGAAGCTTTCTTT	CAIRSYGQEAFF
-	-	TRBV27	TRBJ1-4	TGTGCCAGCAGTTTTCGGGGGACCCTTCGGGGGAGCGAAAAACTGTTTTTT	CASSFRGTLRGSEKLFF
medium-sized	-	TRBV4-2	TRBJ1-2	TGTGCCAGCAGCCAAGAGGGACCAAGCGGCTACACCTTC	CASSQEGPSGYTF